The subject of this entry is one TCR beta chain. Its antigen has not been determined. Base quality data are lacking; no much larger clone is found one base away. This entry belongs to a study of type 1 and type 2 diabetes patients (dated by TCRdb to the mid-2010s). About the study as a whole: The cohort comprised fewer than 10 type 1 diabetes patients, four type 2 diabetes patients and six or seven nondiabetic controls recruited in China. When approximately 21-cycle amplification was compared with approximately 25-cycle amplification, V gene usage looked similar, suggesting that primer efficiencies were similar and PCR bias was random. Altogether, 15 million to 20 million paired-end reads were produced across the whole study. The study used high-throughput sequencing to profile TCRbeta repertoires and compare individuals with type 1 diabetes, type 2 diabetes and no diabetes. Type 2 diabetes patients were used as a disease comparison group for the type 1 diabetes patients. Paired-end sequencing of TCRbeta libraries was performed on Illumina HiSeq 2000 or MiSeq instruments. Across the study, CD4+ and CD8+ T cells were positively selected from PBMCs by means of CD4 or CD8 MicroBeads on MACS columns.

Study-wide conclusions, independent of this receptor: Age and gender were not matched between study groups, possibly biasing interpretation. Because only a limited number of T2D and control samples were sequenced, some T1D-only HECs might also be present in more T2D or control samples. Few highly-expanded CD4+ clones, median one, were found in type 2 diabetes patients, accounting for a median about 3.9% of reads. In both CD4+ and CD8+ T cells, type 2 diabetes repertoires were highly diverse, with diversity significantly greater than that of type 1 diabetes repertoires. Type 2 diabetes and control samples had highly correlated V and J gene usage patterns, with the correlation between samples averaging around 0.97.

Every diabetic patient fulfilled standard classification criteria for type 1 or type 2 diabetes, and glucose and C-peptide were measured using WHO-recommended methods. Donors with other autoimmune diseases or infections within the previous four weeks were excluded. From each participant, around 10 milliliters of peripheral blood were collected. PBMCs were isolated with LymphoPrep density separation. Including the terminal cysteine and phenylalanine, the CDR3 comprises 15 residues. Only the CDR3 part of the read is kept: 45 bases, read in frame from the first base. Trimmed from V: 6 bases; trimmed from J: 2 bases; junction bases lacking a gene match: 5. In the germline V gene (reference sequence), CDR1 corresponds to LNHDA and CDR2 to SQIVND. Instrument on record: Illumina MiSeq. Genomic DNA from sorted T cell subsets served as template for TCRbeta CDR3 amplification. The TCRbeta CDR3 region was amplified by multiplex PCR with 30 forward and 13 reverse primers. PCR products were purified with AMPure XP beads, then indices and adaptors were added in a second 25-cycle PCR. Before sequencing, libraries were gel-purified with the QIAquick Gel Extraction Kit. The study's processing was this. FLASH was used to merge paired-end reads, and IgBLAST was used to align the merged reads to IMGT V, D and J germline references. Reads with below 70% alignment identity to germline references were discarded, and about 10 million reads were retained study-wide. IMGT definitions were followed to assign CDR3 boundaries, reading frame and productivity. A highly-expanded clone was defined as any clone making up 1% or more of reads, and normalized Shannon entropy served as the measure of diversity. Unpaired two-tailed t-tests were used to test for differences in Shannon entropy between groups. The public reads were run again by TCRdb, first through fastp at Q25 and then through MiXCR, and only productive beta chains were kept. Entries are consolidated by CDR3 protein sequence, retaining the most common genes and DNA. The V and J calls were determined by TCRdb, not by the authors. The sample data list about 290,000 distinct CDR3 sequences, and around 47% of these were observed just once. 12% to 15% of the sample goes to the ten largest clones.

Sequenced input: peripheral blood mononuclear cells (PBMCs). The receptor was derived from a man in his late teens or twenties with type 2 diabetes. This chain joins TRBV19 to TRBJ1-4; 8 junctional bases match TRBD1. The CDR3 is CASRLGTGTNEKLFF. The nucleotide sequence reads as follows: TGTGCCAGTAGGCTCGGGACAGGCACTAATGAAAAACTGTTTTTT.